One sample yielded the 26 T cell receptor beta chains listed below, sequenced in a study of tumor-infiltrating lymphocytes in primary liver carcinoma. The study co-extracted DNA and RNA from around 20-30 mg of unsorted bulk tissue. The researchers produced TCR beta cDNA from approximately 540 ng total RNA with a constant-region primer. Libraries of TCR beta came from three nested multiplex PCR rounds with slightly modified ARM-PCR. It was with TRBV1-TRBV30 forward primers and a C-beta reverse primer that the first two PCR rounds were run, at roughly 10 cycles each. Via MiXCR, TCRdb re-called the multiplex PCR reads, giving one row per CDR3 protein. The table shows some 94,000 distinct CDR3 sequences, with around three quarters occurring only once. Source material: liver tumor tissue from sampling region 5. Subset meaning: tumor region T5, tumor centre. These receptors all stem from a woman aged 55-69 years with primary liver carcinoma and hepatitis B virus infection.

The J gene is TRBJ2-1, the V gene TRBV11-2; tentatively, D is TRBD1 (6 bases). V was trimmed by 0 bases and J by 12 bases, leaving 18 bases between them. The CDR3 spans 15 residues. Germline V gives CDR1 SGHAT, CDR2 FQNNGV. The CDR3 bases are TGTGCCAGCAGCTTAGAGGGGGCTCCGGGTGTTGTGCAGTTCTTC. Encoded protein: CASSLEGAPGVVQFF.

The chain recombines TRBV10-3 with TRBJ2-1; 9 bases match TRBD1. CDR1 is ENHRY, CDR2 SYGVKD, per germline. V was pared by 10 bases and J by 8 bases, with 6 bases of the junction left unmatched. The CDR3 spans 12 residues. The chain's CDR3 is CATQGQGDEQFF. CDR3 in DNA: TGTGCCACCCAGGGACAGGGTGATGAGCAGTTCTTC.

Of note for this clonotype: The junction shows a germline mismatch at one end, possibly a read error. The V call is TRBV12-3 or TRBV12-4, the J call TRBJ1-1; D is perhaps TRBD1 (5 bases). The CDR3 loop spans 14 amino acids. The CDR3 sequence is CTSSSGRKNTEAFF. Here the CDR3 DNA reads TGTACCAGCTCTTCAGGGCGGAAGAACACTGAAGCTTTCTTT.

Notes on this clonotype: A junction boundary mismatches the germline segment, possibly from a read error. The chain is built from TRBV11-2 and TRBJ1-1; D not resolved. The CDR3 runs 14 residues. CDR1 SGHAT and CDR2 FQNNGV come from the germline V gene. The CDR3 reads CASILAGRRTEVFF. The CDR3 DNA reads TGTGCCAGCATCTTAGCTGGCAGGAGGACTGAAGTTTTCTTT.

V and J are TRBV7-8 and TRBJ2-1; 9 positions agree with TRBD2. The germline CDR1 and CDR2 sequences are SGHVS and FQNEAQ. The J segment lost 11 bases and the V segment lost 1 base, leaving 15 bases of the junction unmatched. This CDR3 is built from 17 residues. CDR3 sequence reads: CASSLGLAEASRSKQFF. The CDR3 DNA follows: TGTGCCAGCAGCTTAGGACTAGCGGAAGCTTCCCGGTCTAAGCAGTTCTTC.

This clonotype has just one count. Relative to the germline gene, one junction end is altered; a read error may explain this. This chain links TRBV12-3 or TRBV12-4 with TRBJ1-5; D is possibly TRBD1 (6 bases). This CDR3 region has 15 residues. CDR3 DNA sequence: TGCGCCAGCAGTCTGACAGGCAATAACAATCAGCCCCAGCATTTT. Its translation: CASSLTGNNNQPQHF.

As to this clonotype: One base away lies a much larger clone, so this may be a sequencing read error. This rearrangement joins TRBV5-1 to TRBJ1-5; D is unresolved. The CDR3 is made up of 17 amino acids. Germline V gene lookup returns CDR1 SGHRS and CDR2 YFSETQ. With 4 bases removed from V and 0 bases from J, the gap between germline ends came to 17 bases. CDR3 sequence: CASSPGQVSLSNQPQHF. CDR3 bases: TGCGCCAGCAGCCCCGGCCAGGTCAGCCTTAGCAATCAGCCCCAGCATTTT.

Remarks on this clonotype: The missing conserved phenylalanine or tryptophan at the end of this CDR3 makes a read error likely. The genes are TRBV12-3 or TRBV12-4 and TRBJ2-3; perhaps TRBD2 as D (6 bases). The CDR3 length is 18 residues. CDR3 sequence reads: CANSFFLAGGQEGDTQYS. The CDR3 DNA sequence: TGTGCCAACAGTTTCTTTCTCGCGGGCGGCCAGGAGGGCGATACGCAGTATTCT.

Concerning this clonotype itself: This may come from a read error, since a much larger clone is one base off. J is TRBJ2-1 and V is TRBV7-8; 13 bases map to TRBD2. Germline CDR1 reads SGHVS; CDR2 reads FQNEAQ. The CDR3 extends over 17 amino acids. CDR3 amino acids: CARSLGLAGASRFEQFF. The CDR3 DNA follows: TGTGCCAGGAGCTTAGGACTAGCGGGAGCTTCCCGGTTTGAGCAGTTCTTC.

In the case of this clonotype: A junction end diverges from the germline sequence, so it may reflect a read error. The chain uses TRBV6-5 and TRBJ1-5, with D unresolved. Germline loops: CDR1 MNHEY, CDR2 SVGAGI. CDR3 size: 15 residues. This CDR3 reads CVSSHSLASNQPQHF. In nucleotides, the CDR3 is TGTGTCAGCAGTCACTCGCTGGCCAGCAATCAGCCCCAGCATTTT.

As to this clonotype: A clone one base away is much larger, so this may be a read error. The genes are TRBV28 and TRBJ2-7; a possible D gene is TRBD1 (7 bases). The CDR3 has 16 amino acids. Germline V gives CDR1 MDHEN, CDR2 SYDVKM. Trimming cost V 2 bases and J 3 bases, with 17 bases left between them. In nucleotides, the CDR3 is TGTGCCAGCAGTTTAGGGGGGACAGCATGGATCTACGAGCAGTACTTC. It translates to CASSLGGTAWIYEQYF.

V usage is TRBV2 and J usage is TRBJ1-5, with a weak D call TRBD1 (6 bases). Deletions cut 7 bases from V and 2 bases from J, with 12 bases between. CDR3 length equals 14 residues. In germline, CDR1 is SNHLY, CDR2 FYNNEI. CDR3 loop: CASTPGEGNQPQHF. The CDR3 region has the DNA TGTGCCAGCACCCCAGGGGAGGGCAATCAGCCCCAGCATTTT.

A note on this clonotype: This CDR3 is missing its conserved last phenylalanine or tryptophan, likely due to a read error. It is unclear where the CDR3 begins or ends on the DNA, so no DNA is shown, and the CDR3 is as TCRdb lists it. The CDR3 region is CASSLGLAGDNEQSY. V gene TRBV11-1 combines with J gene TRBJ2-1; the table's D call of TRBD2 was not tested on the DNA. The CDR3 extends over 15 residues, inclusive of both ends. Germline CDR1 and CDR2: SGHAT and FQDESV (reference sequence).

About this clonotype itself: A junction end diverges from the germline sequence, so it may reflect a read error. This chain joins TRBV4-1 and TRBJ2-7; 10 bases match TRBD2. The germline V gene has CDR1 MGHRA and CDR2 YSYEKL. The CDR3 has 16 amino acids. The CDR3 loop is CASSQGSGRASYEQYF. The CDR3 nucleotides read TGCGCCAGCAGTCAAGGAAGCGGGAGGGCCAGCTACGAGCAGTACTTC.

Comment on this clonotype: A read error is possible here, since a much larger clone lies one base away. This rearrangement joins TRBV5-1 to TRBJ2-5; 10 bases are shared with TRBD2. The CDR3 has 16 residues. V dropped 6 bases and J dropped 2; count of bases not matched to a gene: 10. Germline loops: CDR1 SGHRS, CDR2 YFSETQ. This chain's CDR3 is CASIVSGRKGQETQYF. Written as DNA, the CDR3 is TGCGCCAGCATCGTTAGCGGGAGGAAAGGACAAGAGACCCAGTACTTC.

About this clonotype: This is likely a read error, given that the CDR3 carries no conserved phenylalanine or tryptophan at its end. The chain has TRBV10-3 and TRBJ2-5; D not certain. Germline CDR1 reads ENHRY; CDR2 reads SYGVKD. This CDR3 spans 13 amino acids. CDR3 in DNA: TGTGCCATCAGGCAGGATGGCCAAGGGACCCAGTACTCC. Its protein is CAIRQDGQGTQYS.

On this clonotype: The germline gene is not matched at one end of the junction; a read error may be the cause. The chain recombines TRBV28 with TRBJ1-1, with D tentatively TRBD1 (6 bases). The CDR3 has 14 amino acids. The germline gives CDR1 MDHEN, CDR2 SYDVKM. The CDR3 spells CASGLWGQQPSGFF. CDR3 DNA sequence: TGTGCCAGCGGTTTATGGGGACAACAGCCAAGCGGTTTCTTT. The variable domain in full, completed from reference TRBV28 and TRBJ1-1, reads DVKVTQSSRYLVKRTGEKVFLECVQDMDHENMFWYRQDPGLGLRLIYFSYDVKMKEKGDIPEGYSVSREKKERFSLILESASTNQTSMYLCASGLWGQQPSGFFGQGTRLTVV.

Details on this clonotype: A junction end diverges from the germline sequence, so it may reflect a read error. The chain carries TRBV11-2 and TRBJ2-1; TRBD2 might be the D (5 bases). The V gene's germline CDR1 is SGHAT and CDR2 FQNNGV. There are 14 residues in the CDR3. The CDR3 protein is CPSSLGLAFNEQLF. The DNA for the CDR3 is TGTCCCAGCAGCTTAGGGCTAGCCTTCAATGAGCAGTTATTC. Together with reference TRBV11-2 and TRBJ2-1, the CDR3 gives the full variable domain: EAGVAQSPRYKIIEKRQSVAFWCNPISGHATLYWYQQILGQGPKLLIQFQNNGVVDDSQLPKDRFSAERLKGVDSTLKIQPAKLEDSAVYLCPSSLGLAFNEQLFGPGTRLTVL.

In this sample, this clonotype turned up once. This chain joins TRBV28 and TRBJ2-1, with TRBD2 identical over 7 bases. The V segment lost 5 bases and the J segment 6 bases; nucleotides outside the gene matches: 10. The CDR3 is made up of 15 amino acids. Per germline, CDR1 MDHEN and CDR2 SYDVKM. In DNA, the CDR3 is TGTGCCAGCAGTGATACTGGGGACTATTCCAATGAGCAGTTCTTC. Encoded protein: CASSDTGDYSNEQFF.

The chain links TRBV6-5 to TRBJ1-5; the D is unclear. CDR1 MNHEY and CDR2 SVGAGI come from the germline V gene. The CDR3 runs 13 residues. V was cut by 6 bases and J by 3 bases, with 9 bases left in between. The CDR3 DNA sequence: TGTGCCAGCAGGCGGTCCCACAATCAGCCCCAGCATTTT. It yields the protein CASRRSHNQPQHF.

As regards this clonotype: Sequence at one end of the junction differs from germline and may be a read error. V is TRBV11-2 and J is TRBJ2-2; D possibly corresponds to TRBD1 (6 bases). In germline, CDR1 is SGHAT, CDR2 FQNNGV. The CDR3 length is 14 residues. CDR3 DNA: TGTGCCAGCATCTTAGAAAGGGGGTCCGGAGGGCTGTTTTTT. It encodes CASILERGSGGLFF.

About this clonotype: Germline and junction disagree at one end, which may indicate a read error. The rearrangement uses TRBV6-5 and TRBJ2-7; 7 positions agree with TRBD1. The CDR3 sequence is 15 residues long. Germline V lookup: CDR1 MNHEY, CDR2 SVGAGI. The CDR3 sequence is CAINTPRDSHYERYF. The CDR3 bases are TGTGCCATCAATACCCCCCGGGACAGCCACTACGAGCGGTACTTC.

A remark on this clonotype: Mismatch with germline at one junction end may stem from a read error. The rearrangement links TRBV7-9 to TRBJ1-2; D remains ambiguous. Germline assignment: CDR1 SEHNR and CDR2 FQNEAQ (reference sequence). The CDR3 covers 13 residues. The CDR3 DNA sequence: TGTGCCAGCAGCTTAGCGCCCCACTATGGCTACGCCTTC. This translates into CASSLAPHYGYAF.

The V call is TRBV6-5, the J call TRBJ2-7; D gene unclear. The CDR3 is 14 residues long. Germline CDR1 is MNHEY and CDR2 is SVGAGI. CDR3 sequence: CVSTRRLGSYEQYV. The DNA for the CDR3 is TGTGTCAGCACTCGTCGGCTTGGAAGCTACGAGCAGTACGTC.

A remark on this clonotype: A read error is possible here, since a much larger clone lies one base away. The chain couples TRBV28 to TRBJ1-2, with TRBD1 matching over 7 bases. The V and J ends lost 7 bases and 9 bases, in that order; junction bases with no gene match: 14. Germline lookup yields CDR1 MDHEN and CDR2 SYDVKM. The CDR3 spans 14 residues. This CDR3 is CASTLMATGKRYTF. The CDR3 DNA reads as TGTGCCAGCACCCTGATGGCGACAGGGAAACGCTACACCTTC.

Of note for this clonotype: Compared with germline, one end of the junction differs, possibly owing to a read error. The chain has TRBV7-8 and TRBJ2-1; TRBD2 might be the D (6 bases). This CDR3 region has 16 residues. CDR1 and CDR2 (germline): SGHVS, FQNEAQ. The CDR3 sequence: CAGSPGRLSFYNDQFF. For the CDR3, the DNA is TGTGCCGGCAGCCCCGGGAGACTATCCTTTTACAATGACCAGTTCTTC.